Listed below are T cell receptor beta chains from one sample, sequenced in a study of blood T cell repertoires in COVID-19. Some clones are missing from TCRdb's copy, which holds only in-frame ones; the method was immunoSEQ multiplex PCR. This table has roughly 190,000 clones, more than 75% appearing once. Sequenced input: peripheral blood. These receptors all stem from a man younger than 35 with active or convalescent COVID-19. Each CDR3 is given with its conserved first and last residue. A D gene is named only where the DNA matches it firmly. For some rows the clone size is stated as once, few or many, or as a class when expanded; others skip it.

TRBV30	-	TRBJ1-6	-	TGTGCCTGGACCCCAAGCTCTAATTCACCCCTCCACTTT	CAWTPSSNSPLHF
TRBV7-3	-	TRBJ2-3	-	TGTGCCAGCAGCCGGGGGTGGGGAACCACAGATACGCAGTATTTT	CASSRGWGTTDTQYF
TRBV7-9	-	TRBJ1-1	-	TGTGCCAGCAGCTCCCTTCTAGACAGTCTGTTCTTT	CASSSLLDSLFF
TRBV19	once	TRBJ1-1	TRBD1	TGTGCCAGTCAACAGGGGCATGAAGCTTTCTTT	CASQQGHEAFF
TRBV19	-	TRBJ1-5	-	TGTGCCAGTAGTATAGAGGCCGGGGGTAACCAGCCCCAGCATTTT	CASSIEAGGNQPQHF
TRBV2	-	TRBJ2-3	TRBD2	TGTGCCAGCAGTGGACTGTCGGCGGGAGGAAGTGATACGCAGTATTTT	CASSGLSAGGSDTQYF
TRBV7-9	-	TRBJ2-6	-	TGTGCCAGCAGCTTGTACCGGGACATCCAGGGGGCCAACGTCCTGACTTTC	CASSLYRDIQGANVLTF
TRBV28	-	TRBJ1-5	TRBD1	TGTGCCAGCAGTTCCACGACAGGGGTGATATGGCAGCCCCAGCATTTT	CASSSTTGVIWQPQHF
TRBV6-1	once	TRBJ1-4	TRBD1	TGTGCCAGCAGTGAAGGACAGGGAGGAACTAATGAAAAACTGTTTTTT	CASSEGQGGTNEKLFF
TRBV6-1	once	TRBJ2-1	TRBD2	TGTGCCAGCAGTGTTCTCAGCGGGGCTTATACAATGTGGGAGCAGTTCTTC	CASSVLSGAYTMWEQFF
TRBV12-5	-	TRBJ1-1	TRBD1	TGTGCTAGTGGTTTGGGACAGGGACCTGAAGCTTTCTTT	CASGLGQGPEAFF
TRBV5-1	once	TRBJ2-1	-	TGCGCCAGCAGCTTGGGAGGGTGGGTCAATGAGCAGTTCTTC	CASSLGGWVNEQFF
TRBV7-2	-	TRBJ1-4	TRBD1	TGTGCCAGCAGCTTCTCCGGGACAGGGCGATTAGTAGGGGAAAAACTGTTTTTT	CASSFSGTGRLVGEKLFF
TRBV7-9	-	TRBJ1-2	-	TGTGCCAGCAGCTTAGCGGCGGTGACCGGAAGGAGCTATGGCTACACCTTC	CASSLAAVTGRSYGYTF
TRBV9	-	TRBJ2-3	TRBD2	TGTGCCAGCGTTAGCGGGAGGGGTAGCACAGATACGCAGTATTTT	CASVSGRGSTDTQYF
TRBV5-1	-	TRBJ2-1	-	TGCGCCAGCAGGATAGTGACAGGATCCTACAATGAGCAGTTCTTC	CASRIVTGSYNEQFF
TRBV7-3	-	TRBJ1-1	TRBD1	TGTGCCAGCAGCTTTGCAGGGGGACCTAACACTGAAGCTTTCTTT	CASSFAGGPNTEAFF
TRBV27	-	TRBJ2-1	-	TGTGCCAGCAGTTGGGTGTCCCGTCGGGATGAGCAGTTCTTC	CASSWVSRRDEQFF
TRBV27	-	TRBJ1-1	TRBD1	TGTGCCAGCGTCCCTCGACAGGGGGCGCGGGTGAACACTGAAGCTTTCTTT	CASVPRQGARVNTEAFF
TRBV18	-	TRBJ2-1	-	TGTGCCAGCTCACCACAAAGCGGAAGCTCCTACAATGAGCAGTTCTTC	CASSPQSGSSYNEQFF
TRBV4-2	-	TRBJ1-2	TRBD1	TGTGCCAGCAGCCTTAGGGGCCGGGACAGGGAATTGGGCTACACCTTC	CASSLRGRDRELGYTF
TRBV19	-	TRBJ2-7	-	TGTGCCAGTAGTACTCTGGCGGTAAGCTCCTACGAGCAGTACTTC	CASSTLAVSSYEQYF
TRBV6-5	-	TRBJ1-4	-	TGTGCCAGCTCGGGGGGTACTAATGAAAAACTGTTTTTT	CASSGGTNEKLFF
TRBV4-2	-	TRBJ2-7	-	TGTGCCAGCAGCCAATCGGTCGATAGAACTGACTACGAGCAGTACTTC	CASSQSVDRTDYEQYF
TRBV18	once	TRBJ2-1	TRBD2	TGTGCCAGCTCACTCCCTCTAGCGGGGGCTCACAATGAGCAGTTCTTC	CASSLPLAGAHNEQFF
TRBV21-1	-	TRBJ2-7	-	TGTGCCAGCAGCAAAGGGCGGGATCACCGGACAGGGCGCTACGAGCAGTACTTC	CASSKGRDHRTGRYEQYF
TRBV19	-	TRBJ1-2	-	TGTGCCAGTAGTATCCCCCCCGGGGGAGGTGGCTACACCTTC	CASSIPPGGGGYTF
TRBV19	-	TRBJ1-2	TRBD1	TGTGCCAGTCAACAATCCAACAGGGGACCCTATGGCTACACCTTC	CASQQSNRGPYGYTF
TRBV9	-	TRBJ1-3	-	TGTGCCAGCAGCTCCGAGGGTTTCAACTCTGGAAACACCATATATTTT	CASSSEGFNSGNTIYF
TRBV27	-	TRBJ1-6	-	TGTGCCAGCACCGCGGGGGGGAGTAATTCACCCCTCCACTTT	CASTAGGSNSPLHF
TRBV5-4	-	TRBJ2-7	-	TGTGCCAGCAGCAAGGACTGGTACGAGCAGTACTTC	CASSKDWYEQYF
TRBV7-6	-	TRBJ2-3	-	TGTGCCAGCAGCTCAGGACACCCGACTAGCACAGATACGCAGTATTTT	CASSSGHPTSTDTQYF
TRBV6-6	once	TRBJ1-5	-	TGTGCCAGCAGTTATATGGCAGGGCTTGGACAGCCCCAGCATTTT	CASSYMAGLGQPQHF
TRBV27	-	TRBJ2-7	TRBD1	TGTGCCAGCAGTTCCGGGGGACAGGCTTACTACGAGCAGTACTTC	CASSSGGQAYYEQYF
TRBV28	once	TRBJ1-2	-	TGTGCCAGCAGTTCAGTCGGGAGGCAGTTAAACTATGGCTACACCTTC	CASSSVGRQLNYGYTF
TRBV6-5	-	TRBJ1-2	TRBD1	TGTGCCAGCAGTTGGGGACAGCTTAACTATGGCTACACCTTC	CASSWGQLNYGYTF
TRBV18	-	TRBJ1-1	-	TGTGCCAGCTCACCACTAAATATGAACACTGAAGCTTTCTTT	CASSPLNMNTEAFF
TRBV5-1	-	TRBJ1-1	-	TGCGCCAGCAGTTCGGAGACCGTTAAGAACACTGAAGCTTTCTTT	CASSSETVKNTEAFF
TRBV11-2	few	TRBJ2-1	-	TGTGCCAGCAGCTTAGGTGGGGGGGCCTTCTATGAGCAGTTCTTC	CASSLGGGAFYEQFF
TRBV4-1	few	TRBJ1-4	TRBD1	TGCGCCAGCAGCCCCCCGGGACAGGGGGGTGAAAAACTGTTTTTT	CASSPPGQGGEKLFF
TRBV28	once	TRBJ1-5	-	TGTGCCAGCAGTTTACTTACGGGGGGGAGCAATCAGCCCCAGCATTTT	CASSLLTGGSNQPQHF
TRBV7-2	-	TRBJ2-3	-	TGTGCCAGCAGCTCAGCAGGGGTCCGCACAGATACGCAGTATTTT	CASSSAGVRTDTQYF
TRBV4-1	-	TRBJ2-1	TRBD1	TGCGCCAGCAGCCTCGGGACAGGGACCTACAATGAGCAGTTCTTC	CASSLGTGTYNEQFF
TRBV9	few	TRBJ2-3	TRBD1	TGTGCCAGCAGCGTAGAAGGACAGGGGCGGGCAGATACGCAGTATTTT	CASSVEGQGRADTQYF
TRBV6-5	-	TRBJ2-6	-	TGTGCCAGCAGTATTGATGGAGCTGGGGCCAACGTCCTGACTTTC	CASSIDGAGANVLTF
TRBV2	-	TRBJ1-2	TRBD1	TGTGCCAGCAGTGAAAACCCAGGGGGCTATGGCTACACCTTC	CASSENPGGYGYTF